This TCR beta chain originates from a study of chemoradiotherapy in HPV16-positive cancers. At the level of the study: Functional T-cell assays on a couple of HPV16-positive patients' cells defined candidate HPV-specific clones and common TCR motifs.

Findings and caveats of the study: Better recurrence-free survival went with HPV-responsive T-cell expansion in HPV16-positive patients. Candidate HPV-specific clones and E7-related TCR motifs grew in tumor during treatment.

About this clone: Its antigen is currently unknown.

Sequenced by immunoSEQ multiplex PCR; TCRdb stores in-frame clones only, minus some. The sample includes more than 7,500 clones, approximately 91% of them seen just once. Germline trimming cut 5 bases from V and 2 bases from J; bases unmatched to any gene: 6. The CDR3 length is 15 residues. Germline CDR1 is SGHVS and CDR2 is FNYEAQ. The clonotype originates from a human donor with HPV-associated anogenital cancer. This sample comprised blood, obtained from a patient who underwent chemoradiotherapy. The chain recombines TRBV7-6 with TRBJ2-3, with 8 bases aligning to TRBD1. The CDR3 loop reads CASSLGQDITDTQYF. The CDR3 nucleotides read TGTGCCAGCAGCCTGGGACAGGACATCACAGATACGCAGTATTTT.